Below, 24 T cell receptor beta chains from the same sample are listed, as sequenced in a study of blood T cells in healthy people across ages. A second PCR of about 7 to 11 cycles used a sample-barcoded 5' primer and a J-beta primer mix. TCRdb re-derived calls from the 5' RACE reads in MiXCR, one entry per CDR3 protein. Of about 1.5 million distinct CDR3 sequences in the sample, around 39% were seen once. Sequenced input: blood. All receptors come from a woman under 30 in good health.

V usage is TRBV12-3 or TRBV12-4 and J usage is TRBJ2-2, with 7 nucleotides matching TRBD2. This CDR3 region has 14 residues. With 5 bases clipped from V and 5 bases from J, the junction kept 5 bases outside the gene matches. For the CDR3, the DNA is TGTGCCAGCAGTAAGCAAGCGGGGACCGGGGAGCTGTTTTTT. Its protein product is CASSKQAGTGELFF.

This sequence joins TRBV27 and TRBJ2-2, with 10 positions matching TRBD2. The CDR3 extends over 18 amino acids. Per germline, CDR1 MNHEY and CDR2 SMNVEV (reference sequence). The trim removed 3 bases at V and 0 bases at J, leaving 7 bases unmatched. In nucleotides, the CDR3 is TGTGCCAGCAGTTTCCCGAGGACTAGCGGCACGAACACCGGGGAGCTGTTTTTT. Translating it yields CASSFPRTSGTNTGELFF.

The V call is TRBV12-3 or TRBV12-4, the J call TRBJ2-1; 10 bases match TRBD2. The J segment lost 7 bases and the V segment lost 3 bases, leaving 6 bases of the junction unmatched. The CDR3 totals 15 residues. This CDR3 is CASSLSSGSNNEQFF. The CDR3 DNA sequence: TGTGCCAGCAGTTTGTCTAGCGGGAGTAATAATGAGCAGTTCTTC.

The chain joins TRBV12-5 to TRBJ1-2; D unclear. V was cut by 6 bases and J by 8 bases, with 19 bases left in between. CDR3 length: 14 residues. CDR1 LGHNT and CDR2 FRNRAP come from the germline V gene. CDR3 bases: TGTGCTAGTGGGACGGAGGTGGAGGGCGGGGGCTACACCTTC. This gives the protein CASGTEVEGGGYTF.

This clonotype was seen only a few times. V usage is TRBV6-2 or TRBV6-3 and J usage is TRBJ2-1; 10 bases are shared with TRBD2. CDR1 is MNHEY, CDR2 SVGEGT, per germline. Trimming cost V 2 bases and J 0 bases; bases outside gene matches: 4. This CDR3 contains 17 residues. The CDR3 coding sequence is TGTGCCAGCAGTTACGGGGTAGCGGGAGGCTCCTACAATGAGCAGTTCTTC. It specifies CASSYGVAGGSYNEQFF.

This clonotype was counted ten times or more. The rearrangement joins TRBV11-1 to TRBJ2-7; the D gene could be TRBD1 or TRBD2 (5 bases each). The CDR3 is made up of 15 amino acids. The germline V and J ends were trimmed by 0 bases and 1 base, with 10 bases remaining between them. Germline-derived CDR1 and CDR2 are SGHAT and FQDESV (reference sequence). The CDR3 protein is CASSLARGTSYEQYF. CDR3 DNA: TGTGCCAGCAGCTTAGCGAGGGGCACGTCCTACGAGCAGTACTTC. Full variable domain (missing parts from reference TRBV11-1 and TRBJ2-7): EAEVAQSPRYKITEKSQAVAFWCDPISGHATLYWYRQILGQGPELLVQFQDESVVDDSQLPKDRFSAERLKGVDSTLKIQPAELGDSAMYLCASSLARGTSYEQYFGPGTRLTVT.

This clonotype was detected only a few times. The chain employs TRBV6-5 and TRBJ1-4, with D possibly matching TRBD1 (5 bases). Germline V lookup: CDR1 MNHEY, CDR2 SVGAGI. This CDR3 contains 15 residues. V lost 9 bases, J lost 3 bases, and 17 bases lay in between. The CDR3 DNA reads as TGTGCCAGACACCCGTACAGGAATTCTAATGAAAAACTGTTTTTT. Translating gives CARHPYRNSNEKLFF.

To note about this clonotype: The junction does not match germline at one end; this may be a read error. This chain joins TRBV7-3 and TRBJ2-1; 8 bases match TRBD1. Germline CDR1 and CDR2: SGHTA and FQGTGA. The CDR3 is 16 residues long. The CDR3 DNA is TGTGCCAGCAGCCCAACAGGGGGTTGGTCCTACAATGGGCAGTTCTTC. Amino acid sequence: CASSPTGGWSYNGQFF.

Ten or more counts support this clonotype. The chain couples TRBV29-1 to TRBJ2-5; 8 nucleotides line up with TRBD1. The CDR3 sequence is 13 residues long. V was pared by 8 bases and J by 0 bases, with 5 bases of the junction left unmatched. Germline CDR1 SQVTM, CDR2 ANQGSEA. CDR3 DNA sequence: TGCAGCTACAGACAGGGGTACCAAGAGACCCAGTACTTC. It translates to CSYRQGYQETQYF. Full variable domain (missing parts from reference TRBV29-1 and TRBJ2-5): SAVISQKPSRDICQRGTSLTIQCQVDSQVTMMFWYRQQPGQSLTLIATANQGSEATYESGFVIDKFPISRPNLTFSTLTVSNMSPEDSSIYLCSYRQGYQETQYFGPGTRLLVL.

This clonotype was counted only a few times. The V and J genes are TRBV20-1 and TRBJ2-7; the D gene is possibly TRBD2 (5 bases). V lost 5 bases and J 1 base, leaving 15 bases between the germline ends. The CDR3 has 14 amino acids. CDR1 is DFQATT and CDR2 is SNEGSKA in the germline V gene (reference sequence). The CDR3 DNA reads TGCAGTGCTCCTGAACTAGGACGTTCCTACGAGCAGTACTTC. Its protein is CSAPELGRSYEQYF.

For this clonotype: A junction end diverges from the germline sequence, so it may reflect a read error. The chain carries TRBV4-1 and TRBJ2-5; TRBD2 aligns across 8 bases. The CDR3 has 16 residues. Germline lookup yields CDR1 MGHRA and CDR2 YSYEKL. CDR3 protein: CTSSQDDSGDGETQYF. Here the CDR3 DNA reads TGCACCAGCAGCCAAGATGATAGCGGGGATGGAGAGACCCAGTACTTC.

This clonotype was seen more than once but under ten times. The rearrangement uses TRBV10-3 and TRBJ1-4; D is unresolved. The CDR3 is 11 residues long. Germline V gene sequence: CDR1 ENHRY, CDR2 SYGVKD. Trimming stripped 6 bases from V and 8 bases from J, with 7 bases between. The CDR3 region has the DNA TGTGCCATCAGCTTAGGGGAAAAACTGTTTTTT. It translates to CAISLGEKLFF.

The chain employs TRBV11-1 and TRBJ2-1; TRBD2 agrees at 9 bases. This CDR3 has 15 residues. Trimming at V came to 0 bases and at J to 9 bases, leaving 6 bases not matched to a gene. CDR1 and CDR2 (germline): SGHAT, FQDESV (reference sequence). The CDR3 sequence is CASSLASGSGGEQFF. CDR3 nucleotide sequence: TGTGCCAGCAGCTTAGCTAGCGGGAGTGGTGGTGAGCAGTTCTTC.

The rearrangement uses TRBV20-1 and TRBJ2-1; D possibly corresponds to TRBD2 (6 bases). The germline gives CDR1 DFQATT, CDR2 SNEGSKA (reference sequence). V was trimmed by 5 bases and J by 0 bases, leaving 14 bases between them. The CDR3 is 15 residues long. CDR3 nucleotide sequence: TGCAGTGCTCCCGAGAGCGGGTACTCCTACAATGAGCAGTTCTTC. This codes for CSAPESGYSYNEQFF.

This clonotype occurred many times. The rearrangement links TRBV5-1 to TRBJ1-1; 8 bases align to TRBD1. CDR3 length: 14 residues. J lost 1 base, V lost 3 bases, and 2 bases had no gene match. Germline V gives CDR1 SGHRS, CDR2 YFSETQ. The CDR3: CASSSGQGNTEAFF. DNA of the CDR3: TGCGCCAGCAGCTCCGGACAGGGGAACACTGAAGCTTTCTTT.

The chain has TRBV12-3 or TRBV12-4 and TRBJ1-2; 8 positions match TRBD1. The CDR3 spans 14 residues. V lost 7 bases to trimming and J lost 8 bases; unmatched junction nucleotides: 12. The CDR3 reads CASTGTGALRGYTF. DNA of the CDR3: TGTGCCAGCACAGGGACAGGTGCCCTTAGGGGCTACACCTTC.

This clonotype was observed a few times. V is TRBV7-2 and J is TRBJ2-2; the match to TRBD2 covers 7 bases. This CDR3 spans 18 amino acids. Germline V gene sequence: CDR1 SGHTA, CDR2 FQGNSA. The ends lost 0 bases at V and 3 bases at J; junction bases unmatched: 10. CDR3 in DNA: TGTGCCAGCAGCTTAGCCGGAGGCGGGAGCACTCACACCGGGGAGCTGTTTTTT. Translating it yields CASSLAGGGSTHTGELFF.

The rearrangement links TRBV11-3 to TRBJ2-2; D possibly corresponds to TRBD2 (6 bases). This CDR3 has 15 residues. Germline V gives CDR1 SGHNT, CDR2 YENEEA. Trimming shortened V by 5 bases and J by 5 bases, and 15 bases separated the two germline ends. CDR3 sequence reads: CASSLGSGGTGELFF. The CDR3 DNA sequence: TGTGCCAGCAGCCTAGGAAGTGGGGGGACCGGGGAGCTGTTTTTT.

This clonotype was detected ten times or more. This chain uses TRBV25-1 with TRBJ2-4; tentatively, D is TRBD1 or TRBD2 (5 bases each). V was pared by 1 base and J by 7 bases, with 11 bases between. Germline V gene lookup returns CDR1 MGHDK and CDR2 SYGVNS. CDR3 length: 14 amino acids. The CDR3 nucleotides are TGTGCCAGCAGTGAATTCCGGGACCCCAACATTCAGTACTTC. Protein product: CASSEFRDPNIQYF.

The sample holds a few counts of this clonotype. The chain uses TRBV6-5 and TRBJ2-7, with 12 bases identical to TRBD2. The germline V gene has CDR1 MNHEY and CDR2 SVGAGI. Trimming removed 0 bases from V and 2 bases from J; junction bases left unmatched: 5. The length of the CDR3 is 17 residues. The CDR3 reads CASSYSTSGSVTYEQYF. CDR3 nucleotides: TGTGCCAGCAGTTACTCGACTAGCGGGAGTGTGACCTACGAGCAGTACTTC.

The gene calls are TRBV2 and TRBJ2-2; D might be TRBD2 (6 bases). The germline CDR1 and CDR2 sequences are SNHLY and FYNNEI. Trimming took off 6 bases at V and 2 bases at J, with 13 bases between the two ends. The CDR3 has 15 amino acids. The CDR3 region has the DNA TGTGCCAGCAGCCAACGGGACTTTAACACCGGGGAGCTGTTTTTT. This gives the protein CASSQRDFNTGELFF.

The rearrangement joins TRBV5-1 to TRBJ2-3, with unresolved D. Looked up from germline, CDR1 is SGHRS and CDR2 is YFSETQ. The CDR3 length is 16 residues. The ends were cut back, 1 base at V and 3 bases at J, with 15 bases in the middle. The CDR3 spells CASSLSPTPTTDTQYF. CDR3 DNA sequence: TGCGCCAGCAGCTTGTCCCCTACCCCCACTACAGATACGCAGTATTTT. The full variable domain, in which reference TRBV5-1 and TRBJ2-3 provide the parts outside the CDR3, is KAGVTQTPRYLIKTRGQQVTLSCSPISGHRSVSWYQQTPGQGLQFLFEYFSETQRNKGNFPGRFSGRQFSNSRSEMNVSTLELGDSALYLCASSLSPTPTTDTQYFGPGTRLTVL.

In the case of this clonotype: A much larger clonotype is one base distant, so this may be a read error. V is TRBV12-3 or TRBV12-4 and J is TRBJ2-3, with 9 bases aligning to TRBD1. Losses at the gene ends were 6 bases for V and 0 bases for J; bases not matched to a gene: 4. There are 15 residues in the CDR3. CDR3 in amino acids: CASSTGTGSTDTQYF. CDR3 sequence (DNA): TGTGCCAGCAGCACGGGGACAGGGAGCACAGATACGCAGTATTTT.

Written as DNA, the CDR3 is TGTGCCAGCAGATGGGACAGTCAAGAGACCCAGTACTTC. Translating gives CASRWDSQETQYF. The V gene is TRBV7-2, the J gene TRBJ2-5; 7 bases map to TRBD1. This CDR3 contains 13 residues. V lost 6 bases and J lost 2; bases outside the gene matches: 3. Per germline, CDR1 SGHTA and CDR2 FQGNSA.